This paragraph covers one T cell receptor (beta chain) sequence. The second PCR ran about 6 to 12 cycles with a sample-barcoded 5' primer and J-beta primers. All cDNA molecules were each tagged by a template-switch adaptor with 12 random nucleotides. TCRdb recomputed calls from the 5' RACE reads with MiXCR, one row per CDR3 protein. This table holds 550,000 to 750,000 distinct CDR3 sequences, under 25% found once. From germline, CDR1 is DFQATT and CDR2 SNEGSKA (reference sequence). This CDR3 spans 13 amino acids. The V and J ends lost 2 bases and 5 bases respectively, with 13 bases between them. The data derive from a study of blood T cells in healthy people across ages. About the research overall: Template switching caught about one barcoded beta molecule for each two T cells.

The extraction recovered at least 5 micrograms of total RNA per sample. The source of this sequence is a man between 65 and 85 years old in good health. The chain links TRBV20-1 to TRBJ2-7; perhaps TRBD1 as D (5 bases). Sequencing used blood. The CDR3 is CSARRQGGDEQYF. CDR3 DNA: TGCAGTGCTAGAAGGCAGGGTGGGGACGAGCAGTACTTC.